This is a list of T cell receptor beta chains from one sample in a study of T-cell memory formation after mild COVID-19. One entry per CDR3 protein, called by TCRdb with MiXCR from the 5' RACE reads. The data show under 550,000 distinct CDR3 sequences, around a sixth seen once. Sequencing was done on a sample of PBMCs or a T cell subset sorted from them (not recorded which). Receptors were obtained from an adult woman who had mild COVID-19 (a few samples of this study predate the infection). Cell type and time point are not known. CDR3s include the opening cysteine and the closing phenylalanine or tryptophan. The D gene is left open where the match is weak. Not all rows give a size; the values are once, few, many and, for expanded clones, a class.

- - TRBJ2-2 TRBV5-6 TGTGCCAGCAGACCAACAGGGGCGGGAGACACCGGGGAGCTGTTTTTT CASRPTGAGDTGELFF
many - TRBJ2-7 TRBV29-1 TGCAGCGTTGATAACTCCTACGAGCAGTACTTC CSVDNSYEQYF
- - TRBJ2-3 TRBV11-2 TGTGCCAGCAGCAAAAGCCGTTATACGCAGTATTTT CASSKSRYTQYF
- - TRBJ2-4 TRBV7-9 TGTGCCAGCAGCGCCGGGGGAGAGGTACTATTC CASSAGGEVLF
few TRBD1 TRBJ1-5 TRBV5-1 TGCGCCAGCAGCCCGTCAATGACAGGGAATAGCAATCAGCCCCAGCATTTT CASSPSMTGNSNQPQHF
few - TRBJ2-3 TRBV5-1 TGCGCCAGCAGCTCCCTTCCGGGGGAATCTGAGGATACGCAGTATTTT CASSSLPGESEDTQYF
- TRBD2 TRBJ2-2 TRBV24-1 TGTGCCACCAGTGAATGGACTAGCGGGACCGGGGAGCTGTTTTTT CATSEWTSGTGELFF
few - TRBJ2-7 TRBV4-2 TGTGCCAGCAGCTCTCGACTAGGCCCAAACTACGAGCAGTACTTC CASSSRLGPNYEQYF
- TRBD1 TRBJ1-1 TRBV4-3 TGCGCCAGCGGACCAGGGGGGATGAACACTGAAGCTTTCTTT CASGPGGMNTEAFF
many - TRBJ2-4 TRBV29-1 TGCAGCGTTGTTAGCCATGGAGCCAAAAACATTCAGTACTTC CSVVSHGAKNIQYF